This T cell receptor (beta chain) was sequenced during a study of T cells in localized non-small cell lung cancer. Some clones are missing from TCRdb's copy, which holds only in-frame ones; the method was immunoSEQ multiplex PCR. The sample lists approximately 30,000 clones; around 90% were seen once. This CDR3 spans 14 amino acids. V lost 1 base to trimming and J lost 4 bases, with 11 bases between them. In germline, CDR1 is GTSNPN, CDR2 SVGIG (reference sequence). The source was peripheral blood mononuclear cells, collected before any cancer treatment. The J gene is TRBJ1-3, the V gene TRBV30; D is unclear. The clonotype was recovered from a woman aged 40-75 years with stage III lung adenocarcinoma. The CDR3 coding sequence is TGTGCCTGGAGTGGCCTGTTACCCGGAAACACCATATATTTT. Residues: CAWSGLLPGNTIYF.